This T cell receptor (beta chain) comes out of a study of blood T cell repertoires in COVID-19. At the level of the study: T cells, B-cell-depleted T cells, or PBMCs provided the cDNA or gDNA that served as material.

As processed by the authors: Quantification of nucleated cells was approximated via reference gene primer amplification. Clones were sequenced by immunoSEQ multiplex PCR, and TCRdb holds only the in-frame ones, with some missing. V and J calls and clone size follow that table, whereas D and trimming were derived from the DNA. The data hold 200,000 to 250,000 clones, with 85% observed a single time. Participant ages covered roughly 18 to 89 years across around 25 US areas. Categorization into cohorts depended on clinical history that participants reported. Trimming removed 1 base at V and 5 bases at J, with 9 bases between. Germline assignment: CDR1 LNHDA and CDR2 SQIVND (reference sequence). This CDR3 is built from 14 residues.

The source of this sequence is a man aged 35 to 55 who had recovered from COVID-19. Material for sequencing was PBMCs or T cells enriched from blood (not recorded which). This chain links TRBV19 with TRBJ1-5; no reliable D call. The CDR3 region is CASSIGGFDQPQHF. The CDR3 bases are TGTGCCAGTAGTATAGGCGGATTTGATCAGCCCCAGCATTTT.